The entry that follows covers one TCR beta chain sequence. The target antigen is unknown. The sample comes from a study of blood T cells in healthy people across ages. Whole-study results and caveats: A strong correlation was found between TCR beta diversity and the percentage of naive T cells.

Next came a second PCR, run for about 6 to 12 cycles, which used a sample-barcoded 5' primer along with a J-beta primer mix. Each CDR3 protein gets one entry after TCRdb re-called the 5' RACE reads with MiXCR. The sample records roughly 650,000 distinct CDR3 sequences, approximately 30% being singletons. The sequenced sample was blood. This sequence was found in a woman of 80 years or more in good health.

CDR3 nucleotides: TGTGCCAGCAGCTTACTCTGGACAGGGGGCAACGAGCAGTACTTC. Translated: CASSLLWTGGNEQYF. The J gene is TRBJ2-7, the V gene TRBV7-9; TRBD1 matches 11 bases. Looked up from germline, CDR1 is SEHNR and CDR2 is FQNEAQ (reference sequence). The CDR3 is made up of 15 amino acids. V lost 2 bases, J lost 5 bases, and 5 bases stayed unmatched.